The 21 T cell receptor beta chains below all came from one sample that was sequenced in a study of blood T cell repertoires in COVID-19. Repertoires were generated with immunoSEQ multiplex PCR, while TCRdb's copy carries only in-frame clones and drops some. The repertoire holds roughly 70,000 clones, with 70% to 80% as singletons. Sequenced material: peripheral blood. The receptors derive from a human donor in a cohort sampled during active COVID-19.

The rearrangement links TRBV28 to TRBJ1-5, with 9 nucleotides matching TRBD1. Germline lookup yields CDR1 MDHEN and CDR2 SYDVKM. The CDR3 is 14 residues long. J lost 5 bases, V lost 9 bases, and 8 bases had no gene match. DNA of the CDR3: TGTGCCAGTACTCCGGGGACAGGGCATCAGCCCCAGCATTTT. It codes for CASTPGTGHQPQHF.

This chain joins TRBV4-1 and TRBJ1-3; TRBD1 matches 8 bases. The CDR3 runs 16 residues. Germline CDR1 and CDR2: MGHRA and YSYEKL. V was pared by 2 bases and J by 0 bases, with 3 bases of the junction left unmatched. The CDR3: CASSQRQGSSGNTIYF. The CDR3 region has the DNA TGCGCCAGCAGCCAACGACAGGGGTCCTCTGGAAACACCATATATTTT.

The rearrangement uses TRBV7-9 and TRBJ2-1, with 9 nucleotides matching TRBD2. This CDR3 spans 17 amino acids. V lost 0 bases, J lost 4 bases, and 7 bases stayed unmatched. Germline values: CDR1 SEHNR, CDR2 FQNEAQ (reference sequence). Written as DNA, the CDR3 is TGTGCCAGCAGCTTAGCCCGTGCTAGCGGGATGTACAATGAGCAGTTCTTC. The encoded protein is CASSLARASGMYNEQFF.

This chain connects TRBV28 to TRBJ1-2; D possibly corresponds to TRBD1 (6 bases). Per germline, CDR1 MDHEN and CDR2 SYDVKM. Between the trimmed V and J ends, which lost 3 bases and 0 bases, there was a span of 14 bases. The CDR3 is made up of 16 amino acids. The CDR3 coding sequence is TGTGCCAGCAGTTTGCCTCGACAGGAGGCTAACTATGGCTACACCTTC. Encoded protein: CASSLPRQEANYGYTF.

Points on this clone: Other DNA sequences from this sample encode an identical CDR3 as well. The chain employs TRBV7-2 and TRBJ2-3; D is perhaps TRBD2 (7 bases). The CDR3 is made up of 16 amino acids. Trimming removed 2 bases at V and 6 bases at J, with 18 bases between. The germline V gene encodes CDR1 SGHTA and CDR2 FQGNSA. The CDR3 bases are TGTGCCAGCAGCTTATGGCCGGGGGGCGGGCGGGATACGCAGTATTTT. Translation gives CASSLWPGGGRDTQYF.

J is TRBJ1-1 and V is TRBV28, with 9 nucleotides matching TRBD1. The CDR3 is made up of 13 amino acids. The ends lost 4 bases at V and 4 bases at J; junction bases unmatched: 1. The germline V gene has CDR1 MDHEN and CDR2 SYDVKM. The DNA of the CDR3 is TGTGCCAGCAGTTCGACAGGGGGCACTGAAGCTTTCTTT. Its protein product is CASSSTGGTEAFF.

A few counts support this clone. This chain connects TRBV19 to TRBJ2-7; possible D gene TRBD1, 6 bases. Germline V gives CDR1 LNHDA, CDR2 SQIVND (reference sequence). Trimming left V 6 bases short and J 2 bases short, with 17 bases between. The length of the CDR3 is 15 residues. CDR3 nucleotide sequence: TGTGCCAGTAGAACCGTTGATCAGGGGCCCTACGAGCAGTACTTC. Its translation: CASRTVDQGPYEQYF.

The chain is built from TRBV28 and TRBJ2-7; 11 bases fit TRBD2. The ends lost 5 bases at V and 2 bases at J; junction bases unmatched: 5. Germline CDR1 MDHEN, CDR2 SYDVKM. The CDR3 covers 15 residues. The CDR3 is CASSPTSGTTYEQYF. The CDR3, as DNA: TGTGCCAGCAGTCCGACTAGCGGGACTACCTACGAGCAGTACTTC.

The rearrangement links TRBV6-6 to TRBJ1-2; TRBD1 agrees at 11 bases. Per germline, CDR1 MNHNY and CDR2 SVGAGI (reference sequence). V trimming: 11 bases; J trimming: 7 bases; junction bases outside the gene matches: 6. The CDR3 length is 12 residues. CDR3 bases: TGTGCCTCCTCGGGACAGGGGGTTGGCTACACCTTC. It codes for CASSGQGVGYTF.

The V and J genes are TRBV21-1 and TRBJ2-7; the D segment call TRBD2 is taken from the table without a DNA check. TRBV21-1 is a pseudogene locus. The CDR3 extends over 14 amino acids. The CDR3 spells CASSKGTTSYEQYF. The CDR3 bases are TGTGCCAGCAGCAAAGGGACTACATCCTACGAGCAGTACTTC.

The rearrangement joins TRBV5-1 to TRBJ2-2; 8 bases map to TRBD2. The CDR3 extends over 16 amino acids. The J segment lost 7 bases and the V segment lost 2 bases, leaving 10 bases of the junction unmatched. Looked up from germline, CDR1 is SGHRS and CDR2 is YFSETQ. CDR3 sequence reads: CASSFPREGSVGELFF. DNA of the CDR3: TGCGCCAGCAGCTTCCCCCGGGAGGGAAGCGTCGGGGAGCTGTTTTTT.

This clone was picked up a small number of times. The rearrangement joins TRBV5-1 to TRBJ1-1, with no clear D. The CDR3 has 14 amino acids. V was shortened by 0 bases and J by 5 bases, with 11 bases between the two germline ends. Germline V CDR1 and CDR2: SGHRS, YFSETQ. Here the CDR3 DNA reads TGCGCCAGCAGCTTGGAAGGCGGTGAAACTGAAGCTTTCTTT. Translated: CASSLEGGETEAFF.

This clone was seen more than once but under ten times. The chain couples TRBV7-9 to TRBJ2-6, with TRBD1 matching over 7 bases. The CDR3 runs 16 residues. J lost 0 bases, V lost 5 bases, and 4 bases had no gene match. In germline, CDR1 is SEHNR, CDR2 FQNEAQ (reference sequence). The DNA for the CDR3 is TGTGCCAGCAGCCCTAGGACAGGCTCTGGGGCCAACGTCCTGACTTTC. Amino acid sequence: CASSPRTGSGANVLTF. The variable domain in full, with the rest retrieved from reference TRBV7-9 and TRBJ2-6, is DTGVSQNPRHKITKRGQNVTFRCDPISEHNRLYWYRQTLGQGPEFLTYFQNEAQLEKSRLLSDRFSAERPKGSFSTLEIQRTEQGDSAMYLCASSPRTGSGANVLTFGAGSRLTVL.

The chain links TRBV20-1 to TRBJ1-1; 7 nucleotides align to TRBD1. With 3 bases clipped from V and 1 base from J, the junction kept 8 bases outside the gene matches. The CDR3 spans 15 residues. Per germline, CDR1 DFQATT and CDR2 SNEGSKA (reference sequence). CDR3 sequence reads: CSASRQGRWNTEAFF. DNA for the CDR3: TGCAGTGCTAGTCGACAGGGACGGTGGAACACTGAAGCTTTCTTT.

V usage is TRBV7-8 and J usage is TRBJ2-7; 12 bases line up with TRBD2. This CDR3 spans 14 amino acids. V shed 5 bases and J 3 bases; nucleotides not matched to a gene: 2. The germline V gene has CDR1 SGHVS and CDR2 FQNEAQ. CDR3 bases: TGTGCCAGCAGCATGACTAGCGGGAGCTACGAGCAGTACTTC. Protein sequence: CASSMTSGSYEQYF.

The rearrangement joins TRBV4-1 to TRBJ1-5; 8 bases agree with TRBD1. This CDR3 contains 18 residues. Per the germline V gene, CDR1 is MGHRA and CDR2 is YSYEKL. J gave up 6 bases and V 1 base, and 14 bases lay outside the gene matches. The CDR3 DNA reads TGCGCCAGCAGCCAAGCCCGGCCCAGGGGGCCCCCAGGTCAGCCCCAGCATTTT. Its translation is CASSQARPRGPPGQPQHF.

This clone has just one count. The rearrangement uses TRBV15 and TRBJ2-3, with 10 bases fitting TRBD2. Germline V gene lookup returns CDR1 LNHNV and CDR2 YYDKDF (reference sequence). The CDR3 length is 17 residues. J was trimmed by 6 bases and V by 8 bases; bases with no gene match: 17. The CDR3 here is CATRQVGLAGAGDTQYF. DNA of the CDR3: TGTGCCACCCGCCAAGTGGGGCTAGCGGGAGCGGGGGATACGCAGTATTTT.

The CDR3 loop is CATSRGQGAYEQYF. In DNA, the CDR3 is TGTGCCACCAGTAGGGGACAGGGGGCCTACGAGCAGTACTTC. The gene calls are TRBV24-1 and TRBJ2-7; TRBD1 matches at 11 bases. V lost 6 bases, J lost 2 bases, and 2 bases stayed unmatched. This CDR3 is 14 amino acids long. Germline V CDR1 and CDR2: KGHDR, SFDVKD.

The chain combines TRBV19 with TRBJ2-7, with 9 bases fitting TRBD1. This CDR3 contains 17 residues. V was clipped by 6 bases and J by 3 bases; unmatched bases: 15. CDR1 and CDR2 from the germline V gene are LNHDA and SQIVND (reference sequence). The CDR3 is CASSPRGPGQGFYEQYF. In nucleotides, the CDR3 is TGTGCCAGTAGCCCACGGGGACCGGGACAGGGATTCTACGAGCAGTACTTC.

The chain carries TRBV2 and TRBJ2-3; 11 bases map to TRBD1. Germline assignment: CDR1 SNHLY and CDR2 FYNNEI. The CDR3 runs 15 residues. Trimming took 9 bases from V and 3 from J; bases not matched to a gene: 8. CDR3 in DNA: TGTGCCAGTGAGGGACAGGGGGTGGGTACAGATACGCAGTATTTT. This encodes CASEGQGVGTDTQYF. Complete variable domain (other parts from reference TRBV2 and TRBJ2-3): EPEVTQTPSHQVTQMGQEVILRCVPISNHLYFYWYRQILGQKVEFLVSFYNNEISEKSEIFDDQFSVERPDGSNFTLKIRSTKLEDSAMYFCASEGQGVGTDTQYFGPGTRLTVL.

The V gene is TRBV15, the J gene TRBJ2-5; TRBD1 matches 9 bases. The germline V gene encodes CDR1 LNHNV and CDR2 YYDKDF (reference sequence). The CDR3 runs to 14 residues. After removal of 7 bases from V and 5 bases from J, the junction contained 8 bases not matched to a gene. CDR3: CATKRDRASETQYF. DNA for the CDR3: TGTGCCACCAAACGGGACAGGGCTTCGGAGACCCAGTACTTC. The full variable domain, rest sourced from reference TRBV15 and TRBJ2-5, is DAMVIQNPRYQVTQFGKPVTLSCSQTLNHNVMYWYQQKSSQAPKLLFHYYDKDFNNEADTPDNFQSRRPNTSFCFLDIRSPGLGDTAMYLCATKRDRASETQYFGPGTRLLVL.